The 7 T cell receptor beta chains below come from one sample, sequenced in a study of cytomegalovirus exposure and HLA in healthy donors. Assay used: immunoSEQ multiplex PCR; TCRdb lists only in-frame clones, some missing. The table lists 50,000 to 65,000 clones, 90% to 97% of them singletons. Sequencing was done on a sample of PBMCs. Every receptor here comes from a woman aged 18-29 years in good health and CMV-seronegative.

The chain recombines TRBV6-5 with TRBJ2-1; 8 bases align to TRBD2. V lost 2 bases, J lost 8 bases, and 11 bases stayed unmatched. Germline loops: CDR1 MNHEY, CDR2 SVGAGI. The CDR3 extends over 16 amino acids. The CDR3 here is CASSYPRGGLPYEQFF. DNA of the CDR3: TGTGCCAGCAGTTACCCTCGGGGGGGCCTCCCATATGAGCAGTTCTTC.

The V and J genes are TRBV19 and TRBJ2-5; 7 bases are a match to TRBD2. CDR1 is LNHDA, CDR2 SQIVND, per germline (reference sequence). The CDR3 is made up of 14 amino acids. V lost 6 bases, J lost 1 base, and 5 bases stayed unmatched. The CDR3 bases are TGTGCCAGTAGGAGAACTAGCGCCCAAGAGACCCAGTACTTC. It translates to CASRRTSAQETQYF.

CDR3 nucleotides: TGTGCCTGGGTACGTCGGACTGAAGCTTTCTTT. Amino acids: CAWVRRTEAFF. The V call is TRBV30, the J call TRBJ1-1; the D is unclear. Germline V lookup: CDR1 GTSNPN, CDR2 SVGIG (reference sequence). There are 11 residues in the CDR3. Trimming stripped 5 bases from V and 5 bases from J, with 9 bases between.

The chain uses TRBV30 and TRBJ1-2; TRBD1 is a possible D gene (5 bases). The CDR3 sequence is 12 residues long. Trimming left V 4 bases short and J 8 bases short, with 14 bases between. Germline V gives CDR1 GTSNPN, CDR2 SVGIG (reference sequence). CDR3: CAWKGQAGGYTF. CDR3 nucleotides: TGTGCCTGGAAGGGGCAGGCCGGGGGCTACACCTTC.

The CDR3 protein is CAWTGTGNYEQYF. Here the CDR3 DNA reads TGTGCCTGGACCGGGACAGGAAACTACGAGCAGTACTTC. This chain joins TRBV30 and TRBJ2-5, with TRBD1 matching over 8 bases. The J call is uncertain, as TRBJ2-7 better fits the DNA end. This CDR3 comprises 13 residues. CDR1 and CDR2 from the germline V gene are GTSNPN and SVGIG (reference sequence).

The genes are TRBV7-8 and TRBJ1-2; D is perhaps TRBD1 (5 bases). The CDR3 is 13 amino acids. From germline, CDR1 is SGHVS and CDR2 FQNEAQ. V shed 5 bases and J shed 8 bases, with 15 bases lying between them. The DNA of the CDR3 is TGTGCCAGCAGCAACAGGCCCCAGGGAGGCTACACCTTC. Protein sequence: CASSNRPQGGYTF.

This chain's CDR3 is CASSLGQGAVNEQFF. CDR3 coding DNA: TGTGCCAGCTCACTGGGACAGGGGGCGGTCAATGAGCAGTTCTTC. This chain links TRBV18 with TRBJ2-1; 12 positions match TRBD1. In germline, CDR1 is KGHSH, CDR2 LQKENI. The ends lost 4 bases at V and 6 bases at J; junction bases unmatched: 4. CDR3 length equals 15 residues.